The sequence of this TCR beta chain was determined in a study of beta chain features in type 1 diabetes. Broader study findings: People with Type 1 diabetes carried modestly yet significantly shorter TCRB CDR3s in all four CD4+ subsets. VDJ junctions from type 1 diabetes patients carried fewer insertions and larger deletions. In comparison with healthy donors, patients had naive, central memory and Treg TCRB repertoires that appeared more similar.

This clone was seen more than once but under ten times. Its antigen is as yet unknown. The whole isolated RNA underwent reverse transcription, so sequencing captured expressed TCRB transcripts. Profiling relied on immunoSEQ multiplex PCR, and the TCRdb table lists in-frame clones only, not all of them. The sample holds roughly 340,000 clones, around 13% seen once. The CDR3 consists of 13 residues. V lost 4 bases, J lost 2 bases, and 10 bases lay in between. CDR1 SGHDT and CDR2 YYEEEE come from the germline V gene. The rearrangement uses TRBV5-6 and TRBJ2-7; possible D gene TRBD1, 5 bases. Sequenced sample: naive CD4+ T cells from blood. This receptor was taken from a woman aged 18-29 years with type 1 diabetes. As DNA, the CDR3 is TGTGCCAGCAGCAGTACAGGACCCTACGAGCAGTACTTC. Translation: CASSSTGPYEQYF.